The clone carrying this T cell receptor (beta chain) occurred many times. Construction of the TCRbeta library involved unique molecular identifiers. TCRdb ran MiXCR on the PCR reads and lists one entry per CDR3 protein. The sample consists of hundreds of thousands of distinct CDR3 sequences, around 17% of them appearing once. Germline V gives CDR1 DFQATT, CDR2 SNEGSKA (reference sequence). The CDR3 totals 14 residues. V lost 3 bases and J lost 3, with 13 bases in between. This sample was included in a study of T-cell reconstitution after alpha-beta-depleted transplantation in children. Sequencing was performed on PBMCs from the stem cell graft donor, taken from the stem cell graft. The chain combines TRBV20-1 with TRBJ2-3, with D perhaps matching TRBD2 (5 bases). The origin of this receptor is a human donor who donated a stem cell graft to a child with acute myeloid leukemia. The CDR3 DNA is TGCAGTGCTAGGGACTTTCGGATGACAGATACGCAGTATTTT. This gives the protein CSARDFRMTDTQYF.